Each of the 30 T cell receptor beta chains below was sequenced from the same sample in a study of blood T cell repertoires in COVID-19. The table came from immunoSEQ multiplex PCR; TCRdb's copy has only in-frame clones and leaves some out. The repertoire has 200,000 to 250,000 clones, 80% to 95% of them found once; the top ten carry 0.8% to 1%. Sequencing was carried out using peripheral blood. The receptors come from a man between 60 and 75 years old with COVID-19, enrolled during active disease.

The rearrangement uses TRBV21-1 and TRBJ1-3. TRBV21-1 is a known pseudogene. This CDR3 spans 12 amino acids. The CDR3: CATSSHGNTIYF. CDR3 sequence (DNA): TGTGCCACAAGTAGTCACGGAAACACCATATATTTT.

CDR3 residues: CASRPGTETTIGGYTF. CDR3 in DNA: TGTGCCAGCAGGCCAGGGACAGAGACCACCATCGGTGGCTACACCTTC. The chain is built from TRBV5-4 and TRBJ1-2, with 7 positions matching TRBD1. The CDR3 sequence is 16 residues long. CDR1 and CDR2 (germline): SGHNT, YYREEE (reference sequence). V dropped 5 bases and J dropped 7; count of bases not matched to a gene: 17. Full variable domain (outside the CDR3, taken from reference TRBV5-4 and TRBJ1-2): ETGVTQSPTHLIKTRGQQVTLRCSSQSGHNTVSWYQQALGQGPQFIFQYYREEENGRGNFPPRFSGLQFPNYSSELNVNALELDDSALYLCASRPGTETTIGGYTFGSGTRLTVV.

This sequence joins TRBV6-5 and TRBJ2-1, with TRBD1 identical over 7 bases. The germline CDR1 and CDR2 sequences are MNHEY and SVGAGI. V lost 6 bases, J lost 4 bases, and 9 bases stayed unmatched. The CDR3 totals 15 residues. DNA for the CDR3: TGTGCCAGCAGACCAAACCCGGGACAGTACAATGAGCAGTTCTTC. Translated, it gives CASRPNPGQYNEQFF.

The gene calls are TRBV5-5 and TRBJ1-3, with unresolved D. The CDR3 is made up of 16 amino acids. The germline V and J ends were trimmed by 0 bases and 0 bases, with 10 bases remaining between them. CDR1 is SGHKS, CDR2 YYEKEE, per germline (reference sequence). CDR3 residues: CASSLDGGRSGNTIYF. CDR3 coding DNA: TGTGCCAGCAGCTTGGACGGAGGCCGCTCTGGAAACACCATATATTTT.

This clone was counted a single time. The chain links TRBV2 to TRBJ1-5; TRBD1 aligns across 7 bases. There are 15 residues in the CDR3. J gave up 2 bases and V 4 bases, and 5 bases lay outside the gene matches. Looked up from germline, CDR1 is SNHLY and CDR2 is FYNNEI. CDR3 DNA: TGTGCCAGCAGTGGGGACAGCGCCGGCAATCAGCCCCAGCATTTT. This encodes CASSGDSAGNQPQHF.

The chain has TRBV6-2 or TRBV6-3 and TRBJ2-2; TRBD1 might be the D (6 bases). Germline lookup yields CDR1 MNHEY and CDR2 SVGEGT. This CDR3 contains 17 residues. The V gene lost 2 bases and the J gene lost 4 bases, with 17 bases spanning the gap. The CDR3 protein is CASSYGYRELVTGELFF. The CDR3 DNA follows: TGTGCCAGCAGTTACGGGTACAGGGAATTAGTCACCGGGGAGCTGTTTTTT.

The chain couples TRBV2 to TRBJ2-7, with TRBD1 matching 9 bases. Trimming removed 6 bases from V and 0 bases from J; junction bases left unmatched: 6. The CDR3 is made up of 15 amino acids. Per the germline V gene, CDR1 is SNHLY and CDR2 is FYNNEI. The CDR3 coding sequence is TGTGCCAGCAGGATGGACAGGGGCCTCTCCTACGAGCAGTACTTC. It specifies CASRMDRGLSYEQYF.

The rearrangement joins TRBV12-5 to TRBJ1-5; D unclear. The V gene's germline CDR1 is LGHNT and CDR2 FRNRAP. The CDR3 extends over 13 amino acids. The V end was cut by 4 bases, the J end by 4 bases, with 8 bases between. The CDR3, as DNA: TGTGCTAGTGGTTCAATTTTTAATCAGCCCCAGCATTTT. Amino acid sequence: CASGSIFNQPQHF.

This clone showed up just a few times. J is TRBJ1-5 and V is TRBV10-3; 9 bases fit TRBD1. V gave up 0 bases and J gave up 6 bases; unmatched junction bases: 3. Germline assignment: CDR1 ENHRY and CDR2 SYGVKD. This CDR3 region has 15 residues. The CDR3 loop is CAISESQGAGQPQHF. The CDR3 nucleotides read TGTGCCATCAGTGAGTCACAGGGGGCTGGTCAGCCCCAGCATTTT.

The rearrangement joins TRBV6-6 to TRBJ2-5; 11 bases are shared with TRBD2. Germline loops: CDR1 MNHNY, CDR2 SVGAGI (reference sequence). V lost 8 bases and J lost 5; bases outside the gene matches: 7. CDR3 length: 14 residues. CDR3 residues: CASGLAGGQETQYF. The CDR3, as DNA: TGTGCCAGCGGTTTAGCGGGGGGGCAGGAGACCCAGTACTTC.

This rearrangement joins TRBV3-1 (or the pseudogene TRBV3-2) to TRBJ1-6; D unresolved. The CDR3 spans 16 residues. The germline V and J ends were trimmed by 1 base and 7 bases, with 14 bases remaining between them. CDR1 and CDR2 from the germline V gene are LGHDT and YNNKEL (reference sequence). This CDR3 reads CASSQVTLAKNSPLHF. CDR3 nucleotide sequence: TGTGCCAGCAGCCAAGTGACCCTAGCAAAAAATTCACCCCTCCACTTT.

This clone was observed a single time. The chain uses TRBV27 and TRBJ2-1; tentative D call: TRBD2 (6 bases). The germline V and J ends were trimmed by 6 bases and 3 bases, with 18 bases remaining between them. The CDR3 covers 16 residues. The germline V gene has CDR1 MNHEY and CDR2 SMNVEV (reference sequence). The CDR3 region has the DNA TGTGCCAGCAGCCCCGGGGGAAGTCCGGGCTACAATGAGCAGTTCTTC. Encoded protein: CASSPGGSPGYNEQFF.

This chain joins TRBV5-1 and TRBJ1-1; D might be TRBD1 (6 bases). The germline gives CDR1 SGHRS, CDR2 YFSETQ. This CDR3 contains 13 residues. Trimming removed 4 bases from V and 9 bases from J, with 16 bases in between. The DNA for the CDR3 is TGCGCCAGCAGCCTTGGACAGAACAACAAAGCTTTCTTT. It encodes CASSLGQNNKAFF.

This clone was detected only a few times. This chain links TRBV20-1 with TRBJ2-2; no clear D gene. Trimming stripped 3 bases from V and 0 bases from J, with 8 bases between. The V gene's germline CDR1 is DFQATT and CDR2 SNEGSKA (reference sequence). The CDR3 loop spans 14 amino acids. The CDR3 nucleotides read TGCAGTGCTAGTCAACAGTCGAACACCGGGGAGCTGTTTTTT. Protein sequence: CSASQQSNTGELFF.

The rearrangement uses TRBV28 and TRBJ2-3; 11 bases fit TRBD2. Germline CDR1 MDHEN, CDR2 SYDVKM. The CDR3 loop spans 16 amino acids. V trimming: 1 base; J trimming: 4 bases; junction bases outside the gene matches: 4. The CDR3 reads CASSLSPGLAADTQYF. The CDR3 bases are TGTGCCAGCAGTTTATCACCGGGACTAGCGGCAGATACGCAGTATTTT.

This chain joins TRBV3-1 (or the pseudogene TRBV3-2) and TRBJ2-7, with D perhaps TRBD1 (5 bases). The CDR3 is 14 amino acids. Trimming pared 1 base from V and 4 bases from J, leaving 11 bases between. Germline CDR1 LGHDT, CDR2 YNNKEL (reference sequence). Here the CDR3 DNA reads TGTGCCAGCAGCCAAGCTGTCAGGGCATACGAGCAGTACTTC. Amino acids: CASSQAVRAYEQYF.

This sequence joins TRBV6-2 or TRBV6-3 and TRBJ2-7; D perhaps matches TRBD2 (5 bases). V gave up 7 bases and J gave up 3 bases, with 13 bases separating them. Germline CDR1 MNHEY, CDR2 SVGEGT. The CDR3 is 13 amino acids. CDR3 loop: CASTPDSLYEQYF. The CDR3 DNA reads TGTGCCAGCACCCCGGACTCGCTCTACGAGCAGTACTTC.

The chain uses TRBV25-1 and TRBJ2-7, with 7 nucleotides matching TRBD2. V dropped 7 bases and J dropped 1; count of bases not matched to a gene: 7. Per germline, CDR1 MGHDK and CDR2 SYGVNS. The CDR3 has 14 amino acids. For the CDR3, the DNA is TGTGCCAGCATTACCGGGACTAAGTCCTACGAGCAGTACTTC. Its translation is CASITGTKSYEQYF.

V usage is TRBV9 and J usage is TRBJ2-1; TRBD2 is a possible D gene (6 bases). Trimming left V 1 base short and J 0 bases short, with 11 bases between. The germline V gene encodes CDR1 SGDLS and CDR2 YYNGEE. The CDR3 consists of 16 residues. The CDR3 DNA reads as TGTGCCAGCAGCGTAAAGGGCGGGACCTCCTACAATGAGCAGTTCTTC. Its protein product is CASSVKGGTSYNEQFF.

This chain uses TRBV11-2 with TRBJ2-3; D unresolved. The CDR3 length is 14 residues. V dropped 5 bases and J dropped 1 base, with 10 bases sitting between them. CDR1 and CDR2 (germline): SGHAT, FQNNGV. The CDR3 region is CASSLSLGTDTQYF. The CDR3 bases are TGTGCCAGCAGCCTAAGTCTGGGCACAGATACGCAGTATTTT.

The J gene is TRBJ2-1, the V gene TRBV5-5, with a weak D call TRBD1 (6 bases). Trimming removed 10 bases at V and 6 bases at J, with 20 bases between. Germline loops: CDR1 SGHKS, CDR2 YYEKEE (reference sequence). CDR3 length: 14 residues. CDR3: CAGGRGGKTNEQFF. CDR3 nucleotides: TGTGCCGGGGGTCGAGGGGGAAAAACCAATGAGCAGTTCTTC. Full variable domain (remainder filled in from reference TRBV5-5 and TRBJ2-1): DAGVTQSPTHLIKTRGQQVTLRCSPISGHKSVSWYQQVLGQGPQFIFQYYEKEERGRGNFPDRFSARQFPNYSSELNVNALLLGDSALYLCAGGRGGKTNEQFFGPGTRLTVL.

V usage is TRBV12-3 or TRBV12-4 and J usage is TRBJ2-7; D not certain. The CDR3 consists of 13 residues. V lost 6 bases and J lost 1, with 10 bases in between. In DNA form, the CDR3 reads TGTGCCAGCAGGTCGACTGGTTCCTACGAGCAGTACTTC. It is translated as CASRSTGSYEQYF.

V gene TRBV5-1 combines with J gene TRBJ2-1, with a weak D call TRBD2 (5 bases). CDR3 length: 14 residues. V was clipped by 2 bases and J by 2 bases, with 8 bases between them. Germline CDR1 is SGHRS and CDR2 is YFSETQ. The CDR3 loop is CASSLEGAYNEQFF. The DNA of the CDR3 is TGCGCCAGCAGCTTAGAGGGAGCCTACAATGAGCAGTTCTTC.

This rearrangement joins TRBV28 to TRBJ1-2; 8 bases line up with TRBD1. The CDR3 has 15 amino acids. Trimming took 6 bases from V and 2 from J; bases not matched to a gene: 8. Germline V gives CDR1 MDHEN, CDR2 SYDVKM. CDR3 in amino acids: CASSQQGGLNYGYTF. The CDR3 region has the DNA TGTGCCAGCAGCCAACAGGGGGGTCTAAACTATGGCTACACCTTC.

This sequence joins TRBV19 and TRBJ2-7; D is possibly TRBD1 (6 bases). Trimming shortened V by 6 bases and J by 5 bases, and 14 bases separated the two germline ends. Per germline, CDR1 LNHDA and CDR2 SQIVND (reference sequence). The length of the CDR3 is 13 residues. Here the CDR3 DNA reads TGTGCCAGTAGGGGGACACAGGCCCACGAGCAGTACTTC. Its translation: CASRGTQAHEQYF.

The chain couples TRBV7-6 to TRBJ2-7; a possible D gene is TRBD2 (6 bases). Between the trimmed V and J ends, which lost 5 bases and 2 bases, there was a span of 13 bases. Germline CDR1 and CDR2: SGHVS and FNYEAQ. CDR3 length: 14 residues. The CDR3 region is CASSQRVEAYEQYF. CDR3 DNA: TGTGCCAGCAGCCAGCGGGTAGAGGCCTACGAGCAGTACTTC.

This clone was seen only once. This chain's CDR3 is CASSPGLAETGGNEQFF. CDR3 nucleotide sequence: TGTGCCAGCTCTCCGGGACTAGCGGAAACAGGGGGCAATGAGCAGTTCTTC. V and J are TRBV18 and TRBJ2-1; 11 nucleotides agree with TRBD2. The CDR3 loop spans 17 amino acids. Germline V gene data show CDR1 as KGHSH and CDR2 as LQKENI. V shed 6 bases, J shed 6 bases, and the junction held 13 bases outside the gene matches. Complete variable domain (other parts from reference TRBV18 and TRBJ2-1): NAGVMQNPRHLVRRRGQEARLRCSPMKGHSHVYWYRQLPEEGLKFMVYLQKENIIDESGMPKERFSAEFPKEGPSILRIQQVVRGDSAAYFCASSPGLAETGGNEQFFGPGTRLTVL.

The rearrangement uses TRBV19 and TRBJ2-2; 10 nucleotides align to TRBD2. Germline assignment: CDR1 LNHDA and CDR2 SQIVND (reference sequence). The V and J ends lost 5 bases and 5 bases, in that order; junction bases with no gene match: 11. This CDR3 is built from 17 residues. CDR3 nucleotides: TGTGCCAGTAGTGAGGTCCCTAGCGGGGGATTTACCGGGGAGCTGTTTTTT. As protein: CASSEVPSGGFTGELFF. The whole variable domain, filled in from reference TRBV19 and TRBJ2-2, reads DGGITQSPKYLFRKEGQNVTLSCEQNLNHDAMYWYRQDPGQGLRLIYYSQIVNDFQKGDIAEGYSVSREKKESFPLTVTSAQKNPTAFYLCASSEVPSGGFTGELFFGEGSRLTVL.

Turning to this clone: Distinct nucleotide sequences in the sample also encode this CDR3. The rearrangement joins TRBV6-5 to TRBJ1-5; 7 nucleotides line up with TRBD1. Germline V gene sequence: CDR1 MNHEY, CDR2 SVGAGI. V gave up 5 bases and J gave up 2 bases; unmatched junction bases: 3. There are 14 residues in the CDR3. Here the CDR3 DNA reads TGTGCCAGCAGTCCAGACAGGGGCAATCAGCCCCAGCATTTT. Translation: CASSPDRGNQPQHF.

This clone has only one observation. This chain joins TRBV19 and TRBJ2-1; D gene unclear. V gave up 5 bases and J gave up 0 bases, with 11 bases separating them. The germline gives CDR1 LNHDA, CDR2 SQIVND (reference sequence). CDR3 length: 15 amino acids. CDR3 sequence: CASSERSSSYNEQFF. The CDR3 region has the DNA TGTGCCAGTAGTGAGAGGTCGAGCTCCTACAATGAGCAGTTCTTC.